This record looks at one T cell receptor (beta chain) sequence and its context. In this sample, this clone turned up once. This receptor's antigen is unknown. Qualities for individual bases were not recorded, and no much larger clone is one base off. The CDR3 regions of human TCRbeta chains were analyzed by immunosequencing. The authors processed their data as follows. Repertoire TCRs were checked for matches against a reference library of SARS-CoV-2-specific TCRs that had been generated using the MIRA antigen-specificity platform. Breadth was defined as the fraction of unique TCRs that were SARS-CoV-2-associated. Depth was defined as the fraction of total T cells that were SARS-CoV-2-associated. Using the MIRA data, each spike-specific TCR was mapped to the spike region that the TCR reacts to and placed in a CD4 or CD8 class. Log10-transformed breadth and depth values were compared by one-way ANOVA with Sidak's multiple comparisons tests. Here the immuneACCESS table is served through TCRdb, limited to in-frame sequences with V and J called. Missing clones are a known gap in these copies; in checked studies unresolved V genes cover under half, and the rest lacks a known reason. V, J and clone size derive from that table, while D and trimming were established from the DNA sequence. Within this sample are 150,000 to 200,000 clones, with about 90% of them counted one time only. Clones ranked in the top ten supply around 1.3% of the sample.

The data were taken from a study of T cell responses to AZD1222 COVID-19 vaccine (dated by TCRdb to the early 2020s). Describing the broader study: TCR sequencing was performed for roughly 250 trial participants, of whom about 200 were given two doses of AZD1222 and some 26 were given two doses of MenACWY control vaccine. Enrollment into the trials was organized by age into subgroups of 18-55, 56-69 and 70-plus years, and those subgroups contained roughly 140, 27 and 60 TCR-sequenced participants, respectively.

Overall study results and their limits: A significant rise in spike-specific TCR breadth and depth was observed after two AZD1222 doses relative to day 0 and relative to MenACWY recipients. The whole spike protein was spanned by vaccine-associated CD4 TCRs, and dominant responses were seen in regions 160-218 and 743-854. Most participants were white British and females outnumbered males, and the authors suggested that clonal diversity may have been underestimated. Because no day 14 peak-response samples were available, the repertoires could be characterized only after the peak T cell response. Nearly half of unique spike-specific TCRs reportedly recognized epitopes outside regions mutated in the B.1.351 and B.1.1.7 variants. Only a handful of AZD1222 recipients were SARS-CoV-2 seropositive at baseline, limiting conclusions about previously exposed vaccinees. The 56-69-year group was small, and its depth increase did not reach significance, likely because of low power.

Reading the label with the study, this specimen's time point is: about 28 days (+/-7) after the second vaccine dose. AZD1222 recipients given second doses at about 4 weeks or at about 12 weeks were pooled, since spike-specific TCR depth and breadth were not found to differ between the two schedules. Samples from vaccinated people were obtained from the UK trials COV001 and COV002, which included a single-blind randomized controlled phase 2/3 trial of AZD1222 (ChAdOx1 nCoV-19) in healthy adults. For TCRbeta chain sequencing, PBMC samples were collected from trial participants at day 0 and at day 28 after the second dose. Including cysteine and phenylalanine, the CDR3 has 15 amino acids. Here the CDR3 DNA is all that survives: 45 bases in frame from base 1. V gives up 2 bases and J gives up 4 bases, and the segment between their germline ends measures 15 bases. CDR1 and CDR2, per the germline V gene (reference sequence), are PRHDT and FYEKMQ.

Specimen: peripheral blood, collected 28 days after the second AZD1222 dose. The sequence was collected from an adult who received the AZD1222 COVID-19 vaccine. The chain links TRBV13 with TRBJ2-7, with the D call tentatively TRBD1 or TRBD2, each fitting 5 bases. The CDR3 amino acid sequence is: CASSLRARGGYEQYF. In nucleotides, the sequence is TGTGCCAGCAGCTTAAGGGCGAGGGGCGGGTACGAGCAGTACTTC.